This TCR beta chain was captured in a study of blood T cell repertoires in COVID-19. The wider study: Whether acute or convalescent, the COVID-19 samples came from the United States, Italy and Spain. Sources were T cells, B-cell-depleted T cells, or PBMCs; the material itself was cDNA or gDNA.

The CDR3 contains 15 residues. J was trimmed by 5 bases and V by 4 bases; bases with no gene match: 9. CDR1 LGHDT and CDR2 YNNKEL come from the germline V gene (reference sequence). During active infection, Seattle patients enrolled and were then monitored through disease. Original processing methods: Reference gene primer amplification gave estimated nucleated cell counts. The method was immunoSEQ multiplex PCR; TCRdb's version includes in-frame clones alone and lacks a portion of them. For V, J and clone size, that table is used; D and trimming come from the DNA. Of over 70,000 clones in the sample, approximately 80% were seen once.

This receptor was identified in a man aged 65 to 85 with COVID-19, enrolled during active disease. This chain uses TRBV3-1 (or the pseudogene TRBV3-2) with TRBJ2-7; 9 bases agree with TRBD2. The sample taken for sequencing was peripheral blood. The CDR3 region is CASSPTSGPGDEQYF. As DNA, the CDR3 is TGTGCCAGCAGCCCTACTAGCGGGCCTGGGGACGAGCAGTACTTC.